This record concerns one TCR beta chain sequence. What it recognizes is unknown. This specimen belongs to a study of T cells in Graves' hyperthyroidism and ophthalmopathy. Background on the study: Pretreatment peripheral blood was obtained at initial diagnosis. Study results and limitations: Model output signaled ophthalmopathy a median approximately 6 months ahead of onset.

Template material for amplifying TCR beta CDR3 regions consisted of RNA transcripts. A set of HTBI primers served as the primers for a first-round RT-PCR of the TCR CDR3. TCRdb independently ran MiXCR on the multiplex PCR reads; one entry per CDR3 protein. Of some 340,000 distinct CDR3 sequences listed, around 13% are singletons. The J segment lost 3 bases and the V segment lost 4 bases, leaving 11 bases of the junction unmatched. Germline V CDR1 and CDR2: SNHLY, FYNNEI. The CDR3 contains 19 residues. The rearrangement links TRBV2 to TRBJ2-3; 15 bases are a match to TRBD2. Specimen: blood. The clonotype originates from a woman aged 40-49 years with Graves' ophthalmopathy. This chain's CDR3 is CASSVPRTSGGAGTDTQYF. In nucleotides, the CDR3 is TGTGCCAGCAGTGTTCCCCGGACTAGCGGGGGGGCCGGGACAGATACGCAGTATTTT.